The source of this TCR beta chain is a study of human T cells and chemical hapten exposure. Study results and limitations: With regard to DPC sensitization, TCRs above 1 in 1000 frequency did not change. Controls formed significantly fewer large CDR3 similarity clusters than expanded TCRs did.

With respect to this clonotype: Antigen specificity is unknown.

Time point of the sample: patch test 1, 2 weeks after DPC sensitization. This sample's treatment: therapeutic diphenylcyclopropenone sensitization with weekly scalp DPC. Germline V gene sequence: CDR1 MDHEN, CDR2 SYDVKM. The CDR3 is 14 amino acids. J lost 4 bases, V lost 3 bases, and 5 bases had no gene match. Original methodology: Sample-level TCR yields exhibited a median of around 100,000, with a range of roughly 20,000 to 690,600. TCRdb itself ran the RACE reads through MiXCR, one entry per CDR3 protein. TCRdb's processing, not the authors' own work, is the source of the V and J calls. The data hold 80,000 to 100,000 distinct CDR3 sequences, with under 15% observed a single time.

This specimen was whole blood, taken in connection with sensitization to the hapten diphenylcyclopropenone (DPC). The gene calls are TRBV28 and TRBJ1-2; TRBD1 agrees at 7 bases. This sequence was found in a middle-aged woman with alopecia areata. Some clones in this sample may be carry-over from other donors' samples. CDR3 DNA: TGTGCCAGCAGTTTTAACAGGGGAATCTATGGCTACACCTTC. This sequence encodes CASSFNRGIYGYTF.